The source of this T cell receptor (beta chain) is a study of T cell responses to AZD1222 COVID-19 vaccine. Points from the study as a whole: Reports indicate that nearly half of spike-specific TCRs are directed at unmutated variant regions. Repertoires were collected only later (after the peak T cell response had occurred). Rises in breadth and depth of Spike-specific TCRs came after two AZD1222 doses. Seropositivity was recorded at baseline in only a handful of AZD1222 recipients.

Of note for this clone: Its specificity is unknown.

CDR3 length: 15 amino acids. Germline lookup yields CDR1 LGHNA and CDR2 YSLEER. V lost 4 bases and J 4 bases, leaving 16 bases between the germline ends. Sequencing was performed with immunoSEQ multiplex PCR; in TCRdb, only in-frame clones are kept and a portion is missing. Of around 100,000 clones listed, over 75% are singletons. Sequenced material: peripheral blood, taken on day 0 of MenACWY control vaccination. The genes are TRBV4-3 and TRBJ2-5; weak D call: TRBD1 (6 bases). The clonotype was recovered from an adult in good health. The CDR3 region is CASSPTGSMTETQYF. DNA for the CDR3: TGCGCCAGCAGCCCTACAGGGTCGATGACAGAGACCCAGTACTTC.